Presented here are 5 T cell receptor beta chains from one specimen sequenced in a study of regulatory T cells in long-lasting Graves disease. CDR3 regions were amplified by Arm-PCR using iRepertoire HTBI primers to build TCR beta libraries. Using its own MiXCR run on the multiplex PCR reads, TCRdb lists one record per CDR3 protein. Here the sample spans approximately 210,000 distinct CDR3 sequences, about a sixth being singletons. Time point reported: newly diagnosed GD, antithyroid drugs for less than 3 months. PBMC RNA was the source of the TCR library. The sample in question was peripheral blood mononuclear cells (PBMCs), obtained at new diagnosis, from a patient treated with antithyroid drugs. All receptors derive from a female donor with Graves disease.

This clonotype was detected many times. V is TRBV7-6 and J is TRBJ2-1, with D unresolved. Germline loops: CDR1 SGHVS, CDR2 FNYEAQ. Trimming stripped 5 bases from V and 7 bases from J, with 12 bases between. The CDR3 spans 13 residues. The CDR3 region is CASSRGPMNEQFF. Written as DNA, the CDR3 is TGTGCCAGCAGCCGAGGCCCGATGAATGAGCAGTTCTTC. The full variable domain, in which reference TRBV7-6 and TRBJ2-1 provide the parts outside the CDR3, is GAGVSQSPRYKVTKRGQDVALRCDPISGHVSLYWYRQALGQGPEFLTYFNYEAQQDKSGLPNDRFSAERPEGSISTLTIQRTEQRDSAMYRCASSRGPMNEQFFGPGTRLTVL.

This clonotype has ten or more counts. CDR3 bases: TGTGCCTGGAGTGGGGGGGCAGCGCGGGATACGCAGTATTTT. Its protein is CAWSGGAARDTQYF. This rearrangement joins TRBV30 to TRBJ2-3; D is possibly TRBD1 or TRBD2 (6 bases each). V was pared by 1 base and J by 6 bases, with 14 bases between. Per the germline V gene, CDR1 is GTSNPN and CDR2 is SVGIG (reference sequence). The CDR3 loop spans 14 amino acids. The whole variable domain, remainder taken from reference TRBV30 and TRBJ2-3, is SQTIHQWPATLVQPVGSPLSLECTVEGTSNPNLYWYRQAAGRGLQLLFYSVGIGQISSEVPQNLSASRPQDRQFILSSKKLLLSDSGFYLCAWSGGAARDTQYFGPGTRLTVL.

The sample holds many counts of this clonotype. The J gene is TRBJ2-2, the V gene TRBV28; 14 positions agree with TRBD2. Trimming removed 5 bases from V and 1 base from J; junction bases left unmatched: 3. The CDR3 loop spans 17 amino acids. Germline CDR1 reads MDHEN; CDR2 reads SYDVKM. CDR3 bases: TGTGCCAGCAGTCCCGGGACTAGCGGGGGGAACACCGGGGAGCTGTTTTTT. Translating gives CASSPGTSGGNTGELFF.

Concerning this clonotype itself: This may be a read error: a much more frequent sequence differs by one nucleotide. V usage is TRBV7-9 and J usage is TRBJ2-5, with D uncertain. The CDR3 is made up of 14 amino acids. CDR1 and CDR2 (germline): SEHNR, FQNEAQ (reference sequence). The CDR3 loop is CASSLGHPQETRYF. The CDR3 DNA reads as TGTGCCAGCAGCTTAGGACATCCCCAAGAGACCCGGTACTTC.

This clonotype was detected only a few times. The CDR3 nucleotides are TGCAGTGCTAGGCAGTCGGGGTACAATGAGCAGTTCTTC. It is translated as CSARQSGYNEQFF. The chain links TRBV20-1 to TRBJ2-1, with D possibly TRBD2 on 5 matching bases. Trimming cost V 3 bases and J 4 bases, with 10 bases left between them. CDR1 and CDR2 from the germline V gene are DFQATT and SNEGSKA (reference sequence). The length of the CDR3 is 13 residues.